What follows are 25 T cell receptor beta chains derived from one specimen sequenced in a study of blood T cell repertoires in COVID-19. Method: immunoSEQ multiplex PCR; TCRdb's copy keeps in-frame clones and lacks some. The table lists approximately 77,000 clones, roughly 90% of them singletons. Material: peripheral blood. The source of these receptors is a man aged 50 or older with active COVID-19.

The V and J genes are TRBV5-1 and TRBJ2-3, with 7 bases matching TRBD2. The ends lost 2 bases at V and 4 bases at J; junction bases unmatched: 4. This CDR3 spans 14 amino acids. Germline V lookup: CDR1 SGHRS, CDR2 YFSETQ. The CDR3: CASSLQSGADTQYF. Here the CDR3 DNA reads TGCGCCAGCAGCTTACAAAGCGGGGCAGATACGCAGTATTTT.

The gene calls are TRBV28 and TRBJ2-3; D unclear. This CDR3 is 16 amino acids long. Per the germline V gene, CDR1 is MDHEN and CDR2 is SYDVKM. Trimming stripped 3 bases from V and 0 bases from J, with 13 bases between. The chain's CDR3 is CASSFQAVLSTDTQYF. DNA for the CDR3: TGTGCCAGCAGTTTTCAGGCAGTCCTCAGCACAGATACGCAGTATTTT.

The CDR3 sequence: CASSPQQGYNEQFF. Written as DNA, the CDR3 is TGTGCCAGCTCACCCCAACAGGGCTACAATGAGCAGTTCTTC. The chain joins TRBV18 to TRBJ2-1, with D tentatively TRBD1 (6 bases). V lost 3 bases and J lost 3, with 9 bases in between. The CDR3 consists of 14 residues. Germline CDR1 KGHSH, CDR2 LQKENI.

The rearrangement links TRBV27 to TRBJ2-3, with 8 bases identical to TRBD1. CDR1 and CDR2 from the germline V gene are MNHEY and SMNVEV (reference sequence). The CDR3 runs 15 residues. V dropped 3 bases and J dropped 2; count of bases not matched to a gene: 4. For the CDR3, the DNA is TGTGCCAGCAGTTTCGACAGGGGATACACAGATACGCAGTATTTT. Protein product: CASSFDRGYTDTQYF.

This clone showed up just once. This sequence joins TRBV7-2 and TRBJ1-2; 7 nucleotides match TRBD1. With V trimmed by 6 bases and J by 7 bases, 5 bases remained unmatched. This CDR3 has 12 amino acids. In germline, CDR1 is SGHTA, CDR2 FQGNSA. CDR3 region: CASRYRGGGYTF. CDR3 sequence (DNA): TGTGCCAGCAGGTACAGGGGTGGTGGCTACACCTTC.

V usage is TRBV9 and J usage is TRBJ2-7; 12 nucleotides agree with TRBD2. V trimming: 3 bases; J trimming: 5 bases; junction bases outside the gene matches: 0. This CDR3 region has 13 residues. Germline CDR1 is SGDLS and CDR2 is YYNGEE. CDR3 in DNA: TGTGCCAGCAGCGGGACTAGCGGGAACGAGCAGTACTTC. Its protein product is CASSGTSGNEQYF.

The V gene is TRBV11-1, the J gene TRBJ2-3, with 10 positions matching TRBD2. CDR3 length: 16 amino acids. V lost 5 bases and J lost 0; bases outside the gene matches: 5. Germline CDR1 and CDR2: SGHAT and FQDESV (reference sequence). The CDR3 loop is CASSTSGTTSTDTQYF. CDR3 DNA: TGTGCCAGCAGCACTAGCGGGACTACTAGCACAGATACGCAGTATTTT.

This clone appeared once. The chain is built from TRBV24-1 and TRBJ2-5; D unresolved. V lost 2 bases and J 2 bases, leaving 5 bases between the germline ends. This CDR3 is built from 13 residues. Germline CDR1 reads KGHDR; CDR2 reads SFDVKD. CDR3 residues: CATSDSGQETQYF. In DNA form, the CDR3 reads TGTGCCACCAGTGATTCCGGTCAAGAGACCCAGTACTTC.

This CDR3 reads CASSPMGWNTEAFF. The CDR3 coding sequence is TGTGCCAGCAGCCCGATGGGCTGGAACACTGAAGCTTTCTTT. This chain uses TRBV7-8 with TRBJ1-1; no reliable D call. The V gene lost 5 bases and the J gene lost 1 base, with 11 bases spanning the gap. The V gene's germline CDR1 is SGHVS and CDR2 FQNEAQ. The CDR3 sequence is 14 residues long. The full variable domain, its missing parts supplied by reference TRBV7-8 and TRBJ1-1, is GAGVSQSPRYKVAKRGQDVALRCDPISGHVSLFWYQQALGQGPEFLTYFQNEAQLDKSGLPSDRFFAERPEGSVSTLKIQRTQQEDSAVYLCASSPMGWNTEAFFGQGTRLTVV.

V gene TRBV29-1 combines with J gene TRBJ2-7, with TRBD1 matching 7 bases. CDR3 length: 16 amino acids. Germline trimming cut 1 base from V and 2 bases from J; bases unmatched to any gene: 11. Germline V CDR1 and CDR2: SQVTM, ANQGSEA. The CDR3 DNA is TGCAGCGTTGAAGGTGGTCAGGGGGATCCTACCTACGAGCAGTACTTC. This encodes CSVEGGQGDPTYEQYF.

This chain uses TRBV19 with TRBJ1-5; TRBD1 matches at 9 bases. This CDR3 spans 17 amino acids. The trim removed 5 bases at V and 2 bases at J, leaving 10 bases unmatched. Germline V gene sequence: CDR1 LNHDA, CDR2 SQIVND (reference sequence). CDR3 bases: TGTGCCAGTAGTGTGACCCAGACAGGGGGTGGCAATCAGCCCCAGCATTTT. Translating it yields CASSVTQTGGGNQPQHF.

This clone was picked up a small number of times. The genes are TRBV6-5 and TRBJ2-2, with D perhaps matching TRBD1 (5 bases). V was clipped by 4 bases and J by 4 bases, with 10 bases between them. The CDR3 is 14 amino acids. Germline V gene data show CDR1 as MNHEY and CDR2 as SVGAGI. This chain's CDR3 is CASSWRQLTGELFF. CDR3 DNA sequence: TGTGCCAGCAGTTGGCGACAGCTCACCGGGGAGCTGTTTTTT.

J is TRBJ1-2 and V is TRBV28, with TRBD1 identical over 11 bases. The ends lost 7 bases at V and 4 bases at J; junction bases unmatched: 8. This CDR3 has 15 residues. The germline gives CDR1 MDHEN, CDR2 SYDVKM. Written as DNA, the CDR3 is TGTGCCAGCATTCCGAGGACAGGGGGCAGCTATGGCTACACCTTC. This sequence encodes CASIPRTGGSYGYTF.

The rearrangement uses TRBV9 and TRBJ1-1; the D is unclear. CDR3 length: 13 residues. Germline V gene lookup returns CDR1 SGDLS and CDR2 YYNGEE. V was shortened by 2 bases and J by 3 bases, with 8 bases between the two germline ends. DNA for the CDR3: TGTGCCAGCAGCGTTGTCGCGGACACTGAAGCTTTCTTT. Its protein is CASSVVADTEAFF. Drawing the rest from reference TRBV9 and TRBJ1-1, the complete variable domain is DSGVTQTPKHLITATGQRVTLRCSPRSGDLSVYWYQQSLDQGLQFLIQYYNGEERAKGNILERFSAQQFPDLHSELNLSSLELGDSALYFCASSVVADTEAFFGQGTRLTVV.

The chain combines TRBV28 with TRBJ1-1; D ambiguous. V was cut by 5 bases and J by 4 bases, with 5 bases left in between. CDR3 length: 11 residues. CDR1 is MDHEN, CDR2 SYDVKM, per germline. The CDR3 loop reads CASSRRTEAFF. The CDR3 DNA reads TGTGCCAGCAGTCGTCGCACTGAAGCTTTCTTT.

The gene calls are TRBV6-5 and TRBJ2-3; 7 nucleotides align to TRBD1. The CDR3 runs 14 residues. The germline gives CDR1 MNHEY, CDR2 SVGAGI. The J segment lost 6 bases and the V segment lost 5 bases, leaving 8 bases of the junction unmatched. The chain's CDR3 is CASSHPMTGDTQYF. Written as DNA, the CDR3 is TGTGCCAGCAGTCACCCTATGACAGGGGATACGCAGTATTTT.

In DNA form, the CDR3 reads TGTGCCATCAGTAGCGGGGGGGACTACAATGAGCAGTTCTTC. Its translation: CAISSGGDYNEQFF. The rearrangement uses TRBV10-3 and TRBJ2-1; 10 bases agree with TRBD2. Germline assignment: CDR1 ENHRY and CDR2 SYGVKD. The trim removed 5 bases at V and 3 bases at J, leaving 1 base unmatched. The CDR3 has 14 amino acids.

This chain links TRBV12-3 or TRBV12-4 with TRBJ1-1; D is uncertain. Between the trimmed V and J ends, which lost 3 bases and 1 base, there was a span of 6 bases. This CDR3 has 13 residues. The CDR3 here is CASSFAGNTEAFF. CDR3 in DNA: TGTGCCAGCAGTTTCGCAGGGAACACTGAAGCTTTCTTT.

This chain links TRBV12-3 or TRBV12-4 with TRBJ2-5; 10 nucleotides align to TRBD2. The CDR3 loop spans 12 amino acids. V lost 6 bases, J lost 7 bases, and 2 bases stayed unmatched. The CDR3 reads CASRLAGWTQYF. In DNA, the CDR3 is TGTGCCAGCAGACTAGCGGGGTGGACCCAGTACTTC.

CDR3 coding DNA: TGTGCCAGCAGCCAAACAGGGTCCTACGAGCAGTACTTC. Translated, it gives CASSQTGSYEQYF. The rearrangement links TRBV6-5 to TRBJ2-7, with D possibly matching TRBD1 (6 bases). CDR3 size: 13 residues. From germline, CDR1 is MNHEY and CDR2 SVGAGI. Trimming pared 6 bases from V and 1 base from J, leaving 10 bases between.

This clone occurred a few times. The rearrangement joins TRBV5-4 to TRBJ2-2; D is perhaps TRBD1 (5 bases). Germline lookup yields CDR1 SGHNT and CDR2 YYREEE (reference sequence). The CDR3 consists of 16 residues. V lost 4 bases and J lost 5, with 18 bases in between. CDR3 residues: CASSVRPDQGTGELFF. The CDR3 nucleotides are TGTGCCAGCAGCGTAAGACCGGACCAGGGAACCGGGGAGCTGTTTTTT.

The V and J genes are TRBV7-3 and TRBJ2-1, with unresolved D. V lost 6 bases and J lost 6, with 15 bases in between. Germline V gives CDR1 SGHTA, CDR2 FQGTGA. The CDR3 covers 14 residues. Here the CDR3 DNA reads TGTGCCAGCAGTTCAATCATAGACTCCAATGAGCAGTTCTTC. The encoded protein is CASSSIIDSNEQFF.

CDR3 coding DNA: TGCGCCAGCAGCCATTTTCGGGAGGGTCCCAATCCGGTCTACGAGCAGTACTTC. Its protein product is CASSHFREGPNPVYEQYF. The J gene is TRBJ2-7, the V gene TRBV4-1, with 8 nucleotides matching TRBD2. Losses at the gene ends were 3 bases for V and 3 bases for J; bases not matched to a gene: 16. Germline V gene lookup returns CDR1 MGHRA and CDR2 YSYEKL. The CDR3 is made up of 18 amino acids.

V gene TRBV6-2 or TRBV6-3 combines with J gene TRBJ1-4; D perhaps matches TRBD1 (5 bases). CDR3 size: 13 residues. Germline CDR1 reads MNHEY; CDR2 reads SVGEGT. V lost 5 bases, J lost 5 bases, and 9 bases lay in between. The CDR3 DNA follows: TGTGCCAGCAGTACGACAGAAAATGAAAAACTGTTTTTT. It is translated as CASSTTENEKLFF.

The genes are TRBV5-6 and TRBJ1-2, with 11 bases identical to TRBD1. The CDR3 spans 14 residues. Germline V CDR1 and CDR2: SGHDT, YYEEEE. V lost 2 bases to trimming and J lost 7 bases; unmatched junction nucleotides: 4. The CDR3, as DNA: TGTGCCAGCAGCTTAACCGGGACAGGGGGTGGCTACACCTTC. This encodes CASSLTGTGGGYTF.